Listed below are T cell receptor beta chains from one sample, sequenced in a study of T cell repertoires in ileal Crohn's disease. Generated by immunoSEQ multiplex PCR, the TCRdb table keeps only in-frame clones and is missing some. This sample yields more than 50,000 clones, of which roughly 91% are seen a single time; approximately 2% belongs to the top ten. Sequenced material: ileal tissue. These receptors originate from an adult with Crohn's disease. CDR3s include the opening cysteine and the closing phenylalanine or tryptophan. D genes are given only for firm matches. Size is stated for part of the rows, as once, few or many counts, or as a class when the clone is expanded.

clone_size: NA; j_call: TRBJ1-5; v_call: TRBV18; d_call: NA; cdr3_nt: TGTGCCAGCTCACCTGGGACTGACAGTAATCAGCCCCAGCATTTT; cdr3_aa: CASSPGTDSNQPQHF
clone_size: NA; j_call: TRBJ2-2; v_call: TRBV19; d_call: NA; cdr3_nt: TGTGCCAGTAGGATTCTAACCAACACCGGGGAGCTGTTTTTT; cdr3_aa: CASRILTNTGELFF
clone_size: NA; j_call: TRBJ1-2; v_call: TRBV2; d_call: NA; cdr3_nt: TGTGCCAGCAGTTGGAACAGGAACTATGGCTACACCTTC; cdr3_aa: CASSWNRNYGYTF
clone_size: NA; j_call: TRBJ1-4; v_call: TRBV19; d_call: NA; cdr3_nt: TGTGCCAGTACGGCGTTCGCCGAACTAAATGAAAAACTAATTTCGCGTGAAAAACTGTTTTTT; cdr3_aa: CASTAFAELNEKLISREKLFF
clone_size: NA; j_call: TRBJ2-2; v_call: TRBV9; d_call: NA; cdr3_nt: TGTGCCAGCAGCGTAGATACGGGGGACAGCACCGGGGAGCTGTTTTTT; cdr3_aa: CASSVDTGDSTGELFF
clone_size: few; j_call: TRBJ1-2; v_call: TRBV5-1; d_call: NA; cdr3_nt: TGCGCCAGCAGCTTGAGATGGGCTTACTATGGCTACACCTTC; cdr3_aa: CASSLRWAYYGYTF
clone_size: NA; j_call: TRBJ2-3; v_call: TRBV4-2; d_call: NA; cdr3_nt: TGTGCCAGCAGCCTGCACCTGAGGCGCGCAGGCACAGATACGCAGTATTTT; cdr3_aa: CASSLHLRRAGTDTQYF
clone_size: once; j_call: TRBJ1-1; v_call: TRBV28; d_call: NA; cdr3_nt: TGTGCCAGCAGGGACCTACAGGGAGCTGAAGCTTTCTTT; cdr3_aa: CASRDLQGAEAFF
clone_size: NA; j_call: TRBJ1-1; v_call: TRBV7-6; d_call: TRBD1; cdr3_nt: TGTGCCAGCAGCTTCGGACAGGGGGTGGTGATGAACACTGAAGCTTTCTTT; cdr3_aa: CASSFGQGVVMNTEAFF
clone_size: NA; j_call: TRBJ2-3; v_call: TRBV5-6; d_call: NA; cdr3_nt: TGTGCCAGCAGCCCTCGCACAGATACGCAGTATTTT; cdr3_aa: CASSPRTDTQYF
clone_size: NA; j_call: TRBJ2-5; v_call: TRBV5-1; d_call: NA; cdr3_nt: TGCGCCAGCAGCGACGTCATAGGCAGGGGCAGTGGAGAGACCCAGTACTTC; cdr3_aa: CASSDVIGRGSGETQYF
clone_size: NA; j_call: TRBJ1-4; v_call: TRBV6-5; d_call: TRBD1; cdr3_nt: TGTGCCAGCAGCCATGGACAGGGCGGTGAAAAACTGTTTTTT; cdr3_aa: CASSHGQGGEKLFF
clone_size: NA; j_call: TRBJ1-1; v_call: TRBV5-4; d_call: TRBD1; cdr3_nt: TGTGCCAGCAGCTTTTCCGGGACAGCCACTGAAGCTTTCTTT; cdr3_aa: CASSFSGTATEAFF
clone_size: NA; j_call: TRBJ1-2; v_call: TRBV2; d_call: NA; cdr3_nt: TGTGCCAGCAGTGAAGCCTCGGCAGGGATAAGCTATGGCTACACCTTC; cdr3_aa: CASSEASAGISYGYTF
clone_size: once; j_call: TRBJ1-1; v_call: TRBV7-9; d_call: NA; cdr3_nt: TGTGCCAGCAGCTTAGGCACTATGAACACTGAAGCTTTCTTT; cdr3_aa: CASSLGTMNTEAFF
clone_size: NA; j_call: TRBJ2-7; v_call: TRBV11-3; d_call: NA; cdr3_nt: TGTGCCAGCAGCTTAGGGTCGGGGAGCTCCTACGAGCAGTACTTC; cdr3_aa: CASSLGSGSSYEQYF
clone_size: NA; j_call: TRBJ2-2; v_call: TRBV11-3; d_call: NA; cdr3_nt: TGTGCCAGCACTACGCCCCCCAGCGGGACAAACACCGGGGAGCTGTTTTTT; cdr3_aa: CASTTPPSGTNTGELFF
clone_size: NA; j_call: TRBJ2-3; v_call: TRBV9; d_call: TRBD2; cdr3_nt: TGTGCCAGCAGCGTCGGGGGACTAGCGGCAGATACGCAGTATTTT; cdr3_aa: CASSVGGLAADTQYF
clone_size: NA; j_call: TRBJ1-2; v_call: TRBV27; d_call: NA; cdr3_nt: TGTGCCAGCAGTTTATCACCGGACACCGGCTACACCTTC; cdr3_aa: CASSLSPDTGYTF
clone_size: NA; j_call: TRBJ1-1; v_call: TRBV10-1; d_call: NA; cdr3_nt: TGCGCCAGCAGTCCCCGGGACTTTGGGACTGAAGCTTTCTTT; cdr3_aa: CASSPRDFGTEAFF
clone_size: NA; j_call: TRBJ2-1; v_call: TRBV13; d_call: NA; cdr3_nt: TGTGCCAGCAGCTTTAGCGATGAGCAGTTCTTC; cdr3_aa: CASSFSDEQFF
clone_size: NA; j_call: TRBJ1-1; v_call: TRBV19; d_call: NA; cdr3_nt: TGTGCCAGTAGTGTCCCTCAGGGACTCACTGAAGCTTTCTTT; cdr3_aa: CASSVPQGLTEAFF
clone_size: once; j_call: TRBJ1-1; v_call: TRBV27; d_call: TRBD1; cdr3_nt: TGTGCCAGCAGTTTTGGGACAGATCCGGGCACTGAAGCTTTCTTT; cdr3_aa: CASSFGTDPGTEAFF
clone_size: NA; j_call: TRBJ1-1; v_call: TRBV25-1; d_call: TRBD1; cdr3_nt: TGTGCCAGCAGTGTCGGGACAGTGAACACTGAAGCTTTCTTT; cdr3_aa: CASSVGTVNTEAFF
clone_size: NA; j_call: TRBJ1-1; v_call: TRBV6-5; d_call: NA; cdr3_nt: TGTGCCAGCAGTTACTCGGGGACACTGAACACTGAAGCTTTCTTT; cdr3_aa: CASSYSGTLNTEAFF
clone_size: NA; j_call: TRBJ1-2; v_call: TRBV11-2; d_call: TRBD1; cdr3_nt: TGTGCCAGCAGAATTGACAGGGGAAGTGGCTACACCTTC; cdr3_aa: CASRIDRGSGYTF
clone_size: NA; j_call: TRBJ1-1; v_call: TRBV14; d_call: NA; cdr3_nt: TGTGCCAGCAGCCAATTCCGGGTTAGGACTGAAGCTTTCTTT; cdr3_aa: CASSQFRVRTEAFF
clone_size: NA; j_call: TRBJ1-2; v_call: TRBV19; d_call: TRBD1; cdr3_nt: TGTGCCAGTAACTTGGGACAGCTACAATATGGCTACACCTTC; cdr3_aa: CASNLGQLQYGYTF
clone_size: NA; j_call: TRBJ2-4; v_call: TRBV6-6; d_call: NA; cdr3_nt: TGTGCCAGCAGCCAACCACTAATACTAGCCAAAAACATTCAGTACTTC; cdr3_aa: CASSQPLILAKNIQYF
clone_size: NA; j_call: TRBJ2-7; v_call: TRBV5-6; d_call: NA; cdr3_nt: TGTGCCAGCAGCTTGGGTAGTTCCTACGAGCAGTACTTC; cdr3_aa: CASSLGSSYEQYF
clone_size: NA; j_call: TRBJ2-7; v_call: TRBV15; d_call: NA; cdr3_nt: TGTGCCACCAGCCGAACAGATTACTACGAGCAGTACTTC; cdr3_aa: CATSRTDYYEQYF
clone_size: few; j_call: TRBJ2-5; v_call: TRBV19; d_call: TRBD2; cdr3_nt: TGTGCCAGTAGTAAGACTAGCGGGGGGTTTGAGACCCAGTACTTC; cdr3_aa: CASSKTSGGFETQYF
clone_size: NA; j_call: TRBJ2-7; v_call: TRBV2; d_call: NA; cdr3_nt: TGTGCCAGCAGTGGGCAGGGACTCTACGAGCAGTACTTC; cdr3_aa: CASSGQGLYEQYF
clone_size: NA; j_call: TRBJ2-2; v_call: TRBV10-1; d_call: TRBD1; cdr3_nt: TGCGCCAGCAGGGGACAGGGTTCGTCCGGGGAGCTGTTTTTT; cdr3_aa: CASRGQGSSGELFF
clone_size: NA; j_call: TRBJ1-4; v_call: TRBV5-8; d_call: TRBD1; cdr3_nt: TGTGCCAGCAGAACCGGACAGGCTGGGGTCGGCGAAAAACTGTTTTTT; cdr3_aa: CASRTGQAGVGEKLFF
clone_size: NA; j_call: TRBJ2-2; v_call: TRBV18; d_call: NA; cdr3_nt: TGTGCCAGCTCAGCAGGAGGGTTGGACGCCGGGGAGCTGTTTTTT; cdr3_aa: CASSAGGLDAGELFF
clone_size: NA; j_call: TRBJ1-5; v_call: TRBV7-9; d_call: TRBD1; cdr3_nt: TGTGCCAGCAGCTCCGACAGGGTCAATCAGCCCCAGCATTTT; cdr3_aa: CASSSDRVNQPQHF
clone_size: once; j_call: TRBJ2-1; v_call: TRBV19; d_call: TRBD2; cdr3_nt: TGTGCCAGTAATAAGGGACTAGATGAGCAGTTCTTC; cdr3_aa: CASNKGLDEQFF
clone_size: NA; j_call: TRBJ2-7; v_call: TRBV7-2; d_call: TRBD2; cdr3_nt: TGTGCCAGCAGCTTAAATCCTAGCGGGAGTTCGTACTTC; cdr3_aa: CASSLNPSGSSYF
clone_size: NA; j_call: TRBJ2-1; v_call: TRBV5-1; d_call: TRBD2; cdr3_nt: TGCGCCAGCAGCCTTTCCGGCAGCGGGAGCATCAATGAGCAGTTCTTC; cdr3_aa: CASSLSGSGSINEQFF
clone_size: NA; j_call: TRBJ1-1; v_call: TRBV6-5; d_call: TRBD1; cdr3_nt: TGTGCCAGCAATAAACAGGGGGAAGCTTTCTTT; cdr3_aa: CASNKQGEAFF
clone_size: NA; j_call: TRBJ1-1; v_call: TRBV4-1; d_call: TRBD1; cdr3_nt: TGCGCCAGCAGCCAAACAGGGGGGTTGACTTTCTTT; cdr3_aa: CASSQTGGLTFF
clone_size: NA; j_call: TRBJ2-3; v_call: TRBV5-1; d_call: TRBD2; cdr3_nt: TGCGCCAGCAGCCCCGGACTAGCGGGCACAGATACGCAGTATTTT; cdr3_aa: CASSPGLAGTDTQYF
clone_size: NA; j_call: TRBJ2-1; v_call: TRBV20-1; d_call: NA; cdr3_nt: TGCAGTGCTAGTAGATCCAATGAGCAGTTCTTC; cdr3_aa: CSASRSNEQFF
clone_size: NA; j_call: TRBJ1-1; v_call: TRBV28; d_call: TRBD1; cdr3_nt: TGTGCCAGCAGATGGAACAGGGGGCGCAGGGCTGAAGCTTTCTTT; cdr3_aa: CASRWNRGRRAEAFF
clone_size: NA; j_call: TRBJ1-3; v_call: TRBV15; d_call: TRBD1; cdr3_nt: TGTGCCACCAGCAGATCGACAGGGGAAACTGGAAACACCATATATTTT; cdr3_aa: CATSRSTGETGNTIYF
clone_size: NA; j_call: TRBJ2-2; v_call: TRBV20-1; d_call: NA; cdr3_nt: TGCAGTGCGTATGAGGCCGGGGAGCTGTTTTTT; cdr3_aa: CSAYEAGELFF
clone_size: NA; j_call: TRBJ2-1; v_call: TRBV5-1; d_call: NA; cdr3_nt: TGCGCCAGCGGATTTGGACAGATGCAGTTCTTC; cdr3_aa: CASGFGQMQFF
clone_size: once; j_call: TRBJ1-2; v_call: TRBV29-1; d_call: TRBD1; cdr3_nt: TGCAGCGTTTCGACAGGGCTCTATGGCTACACCTTC; cdr3_aa: CSVSTGLYGYTF
clone_size: NA; j_call: TRBJ1-4; v_call: TRBV6-6; d_call: TRBD1; cdr3_nt: TGTGCCAGCAGAGGGACAGGGGAAGAAAAACTGTTTTTT; cdr3_aa: CASRGTGEEKLFF
clone_size: NA; j_call: TRBJ2-3; v_call: TRBV9; d_call: TRBD2; cdr3_nt: TGTGCCAGCAGCGTAGGGGGCGGGAGGTCCCCCACAGATACGCAGTATTTT; cdr3_aa: CASSVGGGRSPTDTQYF
clone_size: NA; j_call: TRBJ1-4; v_call: TRBV6-6; d_call: NA; cdr3_nt: TGTGCCAGCAGCGGTTCGGCTAATGAAAAACTGTTTTTT; cdr3_aa: CASSGSANEKLFF
clone_size: NA; j_call: TRBJ2-2; v_call: TRBV19; d_call: NA; cdr3_nt: TGTGCCAGTAGTAAGGGGTCCGGGGAGCTGTTTTTT; cdr3_aa: CASSKGSGELFF
clone_size: NA; j_call: TRBJ2-2; v_call: TRBV25-1; d_call: TRBD1; cdr3_nt: TGTGCCAGCAGGCGGGACAGGGGTGGTTCAGCCGGGGAGCTGTTTTTT; cdr3_aa: CASRRDRGGSAGELFF
clone_size: NA; j_call: TRBJ1-5; v_call: TRBV19; d_call: NA; cdr3_nt: TGTGCCAGTAGTAAGGCGGGCCCTTTTCTACAGTGGGATCAGCCCCAGCATTTT; cdr3_aa: CASSKAGPFLQWDQPQHF
clone_size: NA; j_call: TRBJ1-3; v_call: TRBV6-1; d_call: NA; cdr3_nt: TGTGCCAGCTGGGGGGACCCCTCTGGAAACACCATATATTTT; cdr3_aa: CASWGDPSGNTIYF
clone_size: NA; j_call: TRBJ1-6; v_call: TRBV19; d_call: NA; cdr3_nt: TGTGCCAGTACGTCGAACACCTATAATTCACCCCTCCACTTT; cdr3_aa: CASTSNTYNSPLHF
clone_size: NA; j_call: TRBJ2-6; v_call: TRBV5-1; d_call: NA; cdr3_nt: TGCGCCAGCAGCCAAGGGGGTGGTGGGGCCAACGTCCTGACTTTC; cdr3_aa: CASSQGGGGANVLTF